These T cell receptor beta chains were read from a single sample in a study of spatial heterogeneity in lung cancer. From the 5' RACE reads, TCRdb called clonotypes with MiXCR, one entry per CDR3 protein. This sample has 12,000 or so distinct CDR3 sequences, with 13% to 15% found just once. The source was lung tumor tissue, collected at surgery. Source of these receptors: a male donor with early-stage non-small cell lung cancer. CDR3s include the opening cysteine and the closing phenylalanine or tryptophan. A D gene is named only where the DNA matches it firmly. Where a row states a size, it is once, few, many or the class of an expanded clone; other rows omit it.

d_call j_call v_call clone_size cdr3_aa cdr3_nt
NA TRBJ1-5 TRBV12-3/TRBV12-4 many CASRLGRGGNQPQHF TGTGCCAGCAGATTGGGCAGGGGCGGCAATCAGCCCCAGCATTTT
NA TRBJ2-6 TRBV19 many CASSIRASLNLRGANVLTF TGTGCCAGTAGTATAAGGGCCAGCCTGAACTTACGGGGGGCCAACGTCCTGACTTTC
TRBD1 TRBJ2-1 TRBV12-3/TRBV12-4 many CASSSPGQGTDEQFF TGTGCCAGCAGCAGTCCGGGACAGGGTACGGATGAGCAGTTCTTC
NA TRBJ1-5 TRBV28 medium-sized CASSLASNQPQHF TGTGCCAGCAGTTTGGCCAGCAATCAGCCCCAGCATTTT
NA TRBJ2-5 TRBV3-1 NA CASSRVLETQYF TGTGCCAGCAGCCGCGTCTTGGAGACCCAGTACTTC
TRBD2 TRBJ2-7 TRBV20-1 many CSAIHGLASYEQYF TGCAGTGCTATTCACGGACTAGCGTCCTACGAGCAGTACTTC
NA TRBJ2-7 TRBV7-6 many CASSPGHFYEQYF TGTGCCAGCAGTCCGGGACACTTCTACGAGCAGTACTTC
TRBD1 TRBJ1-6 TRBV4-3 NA CASSQVTGRNSPLHF TGCGCCAGCAGCCAAGTGACAGGGCGTAATTCACCCCTCCACTTT
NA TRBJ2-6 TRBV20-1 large CSAPPPTAGNVLTF TGCAGTGCTCCTCCCCCGACAGCAGGCAACGTCCTGACTTTC
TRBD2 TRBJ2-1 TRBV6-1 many CASSVSGGAYEQFF TGTGCCAGCAGTGTGAGCGGGGGGGCCTATGAGCAGTTCTTC
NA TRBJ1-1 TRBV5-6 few CASSQGLAEAFF TGTGCCAGCAGTCAGGGGCTTGCTGAAGCTTTCTTT
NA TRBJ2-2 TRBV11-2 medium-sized CASSYGQTNTGELFF TGTGCCAGCAGCTACGGACAGACCAACACCGGGGAGCTGTTTTTT
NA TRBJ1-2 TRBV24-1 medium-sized CATSDLTWDTF TGTGCCACCAGTGATTTGACCTGGGACACCTTC
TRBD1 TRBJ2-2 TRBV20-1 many CSAPQQGANTGELFF TGCAGTGCCCCCCAGCAGGGGGCTAACACCGGGGAGCTGTTTTTT
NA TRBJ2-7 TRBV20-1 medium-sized CSAHREDGEQYF TGCAGTGCCCACAGGGAGGATGGCGAGCAGTACTTC
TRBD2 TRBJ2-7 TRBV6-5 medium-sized CASSYSPSSGRVHEQYF TGTGCCAGCAGTTACTCCCCTTCTAGCGGGAGAGTCCACGAGCAGTACTTC